Here is one T cell receptor beta chain with its context. PCR involved 60 Vbeta and 13 Jbeta primers. Sequencing was performed with immunoSEQ multiplex PCR; in TCRdb, only in-frame clones are kept and a portion is missing. Of a few hundred thousand clones detected, approximately 85% appear once; the ten largest clones hold 2% to 2.5%. The sample comes from a study of cytomegalovirus exposure and HLA in healthy donors. The V end lost 2 bases, the J end lost 3 bases, and 11 bases lay between the germline ends. The CDR3 sequence is 14 residues long. Germline V gives CDR1 SQVTM, CDR2 ANQGSEA. This receptor was obtained from a woman aged 40 to 55 in good health and CMV-seropositive. Sequenced sample: PBMCs. The gene calls are TRBV29-1 and TRBJ2-1, with D perhaps TRBD2 (6 bases). In DNA form, the CDR3 reads TGCAGCGTTGAACTACTAGCAGACTACAATGAGCAGTTCTTC. It translates to CSVELLADYNEQFF.